These T cell receptor beta chains were read from a single sample in a study of control samples from healthy donors and cancer patients. Assay used: immunoSEQ multiplex PCR; TCRdb lists only in-frame clones, some missing. The sample lists 150,000 or so clones, about 91% occurring once. Sequencing was done on a sample of blood. These receptor sequences come from a woman in her 30s in good health. CDR3s include the opening cysteine and the closing phenylalanine or tryptophan. A D gene is named only where the DNA matches it firmly. The size of a clone is reported for some rows only, either as once, few or many, or as a class for expanded clones.

J: TRBJ1-6; length: 14; V: TRBV6-5; size: once; D: TRBD1; CDR3: CASSRQGIDSPLHF; DNA: TGTGCCAGCAGTCGACAGGGAATAGATTCACCCCTCCACTTT
J: TRBJ1-5; length: 15; V: TRBV10-3; size: NA; D: NA; CDR3: CAIRAGANSNQPQHF; DNA: TGTGCCATCAGAGCAGGGGCCAATAGCAATCAGCCCCAGCATTTT
J: TRBJ1-1; length: 11; V: TRBV29-1; size: NA; D: NA; CDR3: CSVVGGGEAFF; DNA: TGCAGCGTTGTGGGTGGCGGTGAAGCTTTCTTT
J: TRBJ2-1; length: 14; V: TRBV27; size: NA; D: NA; CDR3: CASAWGYAYNEQFF; DNA: TGTGCCAGCGCATGGGGCTACGCCTACAATGAGCAGTTCTTC
J: TRBJ1-3; length: 16; V: TRBV7-2; size: NA; D: NA; CDR3: CASSLGGDWVGNTIYF; DNA: TGTGCCAGCAGCCTGGGGGGTGACTGGGTTGGAAACACCATATATTTT
J: TRBJ1-1; length: 12; V: TRBV29-1; size: NA; D: TRBD1; CDR3: CSAWTGRTEAFF; DNA: TGCAGCGCTTGGACAGGGCGGACTGAAGCTTTCTTT
J: TRBJ2-5; length: 14; V: TRBV6-5; size: NA; D: TRBD2; CDR3: CASSWRGGVETQYF; DNA: TGTGCCAGCAGTTGGCGGGGGGGCGTGGAGACCCAGTACTTC
J: TRBJ2-5; length: 18; V: TRBV5-4; size: NA; D: TRBD1; CDR3: CASSRDSGTGGFGETQYF; DNA: TGTGCCAGCAGTCGAGACTCCGGGACAGGGGGCTTTGGAGAGACCCAGTACTTC
J: TRBJ2-5; length: 14; V: TRBV2; size: few; D: NA; CDR3: CASMSSGKAETQYF; DNA: TGTGCCAGCATGTCGTCAGGGAAGGCGGAGACCCAGTACTTC
J: TRBJ1-6; length: 15; V: TRBV5-1; size: NA; D: NA; CDR3: CASSPRDGAGSPLHF; DNA: TGCGCCAGCAGCCCCCGGGACGGCGCGGGATCACCCCTCCACTTT
J: TRBJ1-1; length: 14; V: TRBV6-5; size: NA; D: TRBD1; CDR3: CASSYSTGRTEAFF; DNA: TGTGCCAGCAGTTACTCGACAGGGCGGACTGAAGCTTTCTTT
J: TRBJ1-2; length: 14; V: TRBV19; size: NA; D: NA; CDR3: CASSYAGAAYGYTF; DNA: TGTGCCAGTAGTTATGCGGGGGCGGCTTATGGCTACACCTTC
J: TRBJ2-7; length: 17; V: TRBV28; size: few; D: NA; CDR3: CAKNSPLGVGKTDEQYF; DNA: TGTGCCAAAAACTCCCCTCTTGGGGTAGGCAAAACTGACGAGCAGTACTTC
J: TRBJ2-3; length: 16; V: TRBV5-1; size: once; D: TRBD2; CDR3: CASSWGAGVSTDTQYF; DNA: TGCGCCAGCAGCTGGGGAGCGGGGGTGAGCACAGATACGCAGTATTTT
J: TRBJ1-5; length: 14; V: TRBV11-2; size: few; D: TRBD1; CDR3: CASSSGQINQPQHF; DNA: TGTGCCAGCAGCTCGGGACAGATCAATCAGCCCCAGCATTTT
J: TRBJ2-7; length: 15; V: TRBV28; size: NA; D: TRBD1; CDR3: CASSSPGTGGSEQYF; DNA: TGTGCCAGCAGCTCCCCCGGGACAGGGGGGTCCGAGCAGTACTTC
J: TRBJ2-3; length: 13; V: TRBV20-1; size: NA; D: TRBD2; CDR3: CSASGGSADTQYF; DNA: TGCAGTGCTAGTGGCGGGAGCGCAGATACGCAGTATTTT
J: TRBJ1-5; length: 15; V: TRBV19; size: NA; D: TRBD1; CDR3: CASSLSGTGNQPQHF; DNA: TGTGCCAGCTCCCTTTCCGGGACAGGGAATCAGCCCCAGCATTTT
J: TRBJ2-1; length: 14; V: TRBV5-1; size: NA; D: NA; CDR3: CASSRDSSPNEQFF; DNA: TGCGCCAGCAGCCGAGACTCCTCCCCCAATGAGCAGTTCTTC
J: TRBJ2-1; length: 13; V: TRBV6-1; size: NA; D: NA; CDR3: CASSEGLRNEQFF; DNA: TGTGCCAGCAGTGAGGGGCTTAGGAATGAGCAGTTCTTC
J: TRBJ2-7; length: 15; V: TRBV27; size: NA; D: TRBD1; CDR3: CASRLLQGGLNEQYF; DNA: TGTGCCAGCAGACTCCTACAGGGGGGTTTAAACGAGCAGTACTTC
J: TRBJ1-1; length: 12; V: TRBV18; size: few; D: NA; CDR3: CASSPGASEAFF; DNA: TGTGCCAGCTCACCCGGAGCCTCTGAAGCTTTCTTT
J: TRBJ1-1; length: 14; V: TRBV25-1; size: NA; D: NA; CDR3: CASSAREANTEAFF; DNA: TGTGCCAGCAGTGCCAGGGAGGCGAACACTGAAGCTTTCTTT
J: TRBJ1-5; length: 14; V: TRBV11-2; size: few; D: NA; CDR3: CASSSEASNQPQHF; DNA: TGTGCCAGCAGCTCCGAAGCCAGCAATCAGCCCCAGCATTTT
J: TRBJ1-6; length: 16; V: TRBV2; size: NA; D: NA; CDR3: CASSEDVAGVYSPLHF; DNA: TGTGCCAGCAGTGAAGACGTGGCAGGGGTTTATTCACCCCTCCACTTT
J: TRBJ1-1; length: 13; V: TRBV30; size: NA; D: TRBD1; CDR3: CAWRGTGATEAFF; DNA: TGTGCCTGGAGGGGGACAGGGGCCACTGAAGCTTTCTTT
J: TRBJ2-4; length: 15; V: TRBV6-5; size: NA; D: NA; CDR3: CASSSTSLPKNIQYF; DNA: TGTGCCAGCAGCTCCACTAGTCTACCCAAAAACATTCAGTACTTC
J: TRBJ2-3; length: 13; V: TRBV28; size: NA; D: NA; CDR3: CASFQGSSDTQYF; DNA: TGTGCCAGCTTCCAGGGGTCTTCGGATACGCAGTATTTT
J: TRBJ1-4; length: 11; V: TRBV5-1; size: NA; D: NA; CDR3: CASSLDTELFF; DNA: TGCGCCAGCAGCTTGGACACGGAACTGTTTTTT
J: TRBJ1-2; length: 13; V: TRBV19; size: NA; D: TRBD1; CDR3: CASRPQGLDGYTF; DNA: TGTGCCAGTAGACCACAGGGGCTCGATGGCTACACCTTC
J: TRBJ2-3; length: 17; V: TRBV5-4; size: few; D: NA; CDR3: CASSTFLGGPSTDTQYF; DNA: TGTGCCAGCAGCACCTTTTTAGGGGGGCCTAGCACAGATACGCAGTATTTT
J: TRBJ2-1; length: 14; V: TRBV6-9; size: NA; D: TRBD1; CDR3: CASTWTGGTNEQFF; DNA: TGTGCCAGCACATGGACAGGGGGGACCAATGAGCAGTTCTTC
J: TRBJ2-1; length: 14; V: TRBV5-1; size: NA; D: NA; CDR3: CASSLGGFRDEQFF; DNA: TGCGCCAGCAGCTTGGGGGGGTTCAGGGATGAGCAGTTCTTC
J: TRBJ2-1; length: 14; V: TRBV7-6; size: NA; D: NA; CDR3: CASTAGSSYNEQFF; DNA: TGTGCCAGCACTGCCGGGTCTTCCTACAATGAGCAGTTCTTC
J: TRBJ1-6; length: 14; V: TRBV27; size: NA; D: NA; CDR3: CASSVRGLDRALHF; DNA: TGTGCCAGCAGTGTCCGAGGCCTCGATAGGGCCCTCCACTTT
J: TRBJ2-3; length: 16; V: TRBV4-1; size: NA; D: TRBD2; CDR3: CASSQRTSGVTDTQYF; DNA: TGCGCCAGCAGCCAACGGACTAGCGGGGTCACAGATACGCAGTATTTT
J: TRBJ1-1; length: 15; V: TRBV4-1; size: NA; D: TRBD1; CDR3: CASSKNRGGNTEAFF; DNA: TGCGCCAGCAGCAAAAACAGGGGAGGGAACACTGAAGCTTTCTTT
J: TRBJ1-5; length: 14; V: TRBV10-3; size: NA; D: NA; CDR3: CAISDSRVDQPQHF; DNA: TGTGCCATCAGTGATAGCAGGGTTGATCAGCCCCAGCATTTT
J: TRBJ1-6; length: 14; V: TRBV7-9; size: NA; D: NA; CDR3: CAGDSSSGNSPLHF; DNA: TGTGCCGGTGACAGTTCCTCGGGAAATTCACCCCTCCACTTT
J: TRBJ2-3; length: 14; V: TRBV5-1; size: NA; D: TRBD2; CDR3: CASSVKTSGDTQYF; DNA: TGCGCCAGCAGCGTCAAGACTAGCGGGGATACGCAGTATTTT
J: TRBJ1-1; length: 14; V: TRBV10-1; size: NA; D: TRBD1; CDR3: CASSANRQGPEAFF; DNA: TGCGCCAGCAGCGCTAATCGACAGGGTCCTGAAGCTTTCTTT